A single sample gave rise to the 10 T cell receptor beta chains below, sequenced in a study of blood T cell repertoires in COVID-19. Using immunoSEQ multiplex PCR, the repertoire was profiled, and TCRdb retains in-frame clones only, with some absent. The data contain roughly 370,000 clones, roughly 89% of them seen just once; the ten biggest clones take up approximately 10%. The sequencing input was PBMCs or T cells enriched from blood (not recorded which). Receptors originate from a woman aged 50 to 60 who had recovered from COVID-19.

J is TRBJ2-6 and V is TRBV14; a weak D match, TRBD1 (5 bases). The germline gives CDR1 SGHDN, CDR2 FVKESK. The CDR3 totals 16 residues. The V gene lost 10 bases and the J gene lost 4 bases, with 20 bases spanning the gap. In DNA, the CDR3 is TGTGCCACCTCGACAGTGACTCTGAGGGGGGCCAACGTCCTGACTTTC. It specifies CATSTVTLRGANVLTF.

This clone appeared a single time. The V and J genes are TRBV7-9 and TRBJ1-1; D is uncertain. V shed 5 bases and J shed 11 bases, with 12 bases lying between them. The length of the CDR3 is 11 residues. Germline-derived CDR1 and CDR2 are SEHNR and FQNEAQ (reference sequence). CDR3 bases: TGTGCCAGCAGCGCAATAGCTCTGGCTTTCTTT. Translation gives CASSAIALAFF.

This sequence joins TRBV19 and TRBJ1-5; D ambiguous. In germline, CDR1 is LNHDA, CDR2 SQIVND (reference sequence). This CDR3 is 13 amino acids long. The V end lost 6 bases, the J end lost 9 bases, and 15 bases lay between the germline ends. CDR3 sequence (DNA): TGTGCCAGTAGAGCAGTCCCGGGATGGCCCCAGCATTTT. Its protein product is CASRAVPGWPQHF.

This clone was seen a handful of times. The CDR3 DNA sequence: TGTGCCAGCAGCCCACACAGGGGGAAACACATGAACACTGAAGCTTTCTTT. This codes for CASSPHRGKHMNTEAFF. The chain links TRBV5-8 to TRBJ1-1; 8 bases agree with TRBD1. The V and J ends lost 4 bases and 0 bases, in that order; junction bases with no gene match: 11. Germline CDR1 reads SGHTS; CDR2 reads YDEGEE. CDR3 length: 17 amino acids.

The chain couples TRBV27 to TRBJ1-4, with D possibly TRBD1 on 6 matching bases. CDR1 is MNHEY and CDR2 is SMNVEV in the germline V gene (reference sequence). The CDR3 has 15 residues. Trimming removed 6 bases at V and 10 bases at J, with 21 bases between. The CDR3 is CASRLTGLTLGKLFF. The CDR3 nucleotides are TGTGCCAGCAGGCTGACAGGCCTAACATTGGGAAAACTGTTTTTT.

The chain is built from TRBV7-3 and TRBJ2-3; 8 bases align to TRBD2. CDR3 length: 15 amino acids. J was trimmed by 4 bases and V by 2 bases; bases with no gene match: 5. Germline CDR1 is SGHTA and CDR2 is FQGTGA. CDR3 in DNA: TGTGCCAGCAGCTTAGTAGCGGGGAGGCCAGATACGCAGTATTTT. Its protein is CASSLVAGRPDTQYF.

This clone was seen only a few times. J is TRBJ2-7 and V is TRBV25-1, with 10 bases matching TRBD1. Trimming at V came to 1 base and at J to 0 bases, leaving 3 bases not matched to a gene. The germline CDR1 and CDR2 sequences are MGHDK and SYGVNS. This CDR3 has 16 residues. The CDR3 reads CASSEWGTGDSYEQYF. DNA of the CDR3: TGTGCCAGCAGTGAATGGGGGACAGGGGACTCCTACGAGCAGTACTTC.

This clone was found a few times. The chain joins TRBV7-2 to TRBJ1-1; D might be TRBD1 (5 bases). Trimming pared 1 base from V and 7 bases from J, leaving 16 bases between. The CDR3 is 15 residues long. Germline values: CDR1 SGHTA, CDR2 FQGNSA. In DNA, the CDR3 is TGTGCCAGCAGCTTAGGGCGGGACGCTATAAGTGAAGCTTTCTTT. This encodes CASSLGRDAISEAFF.

V gene TRBV4-1 combines with J gene TRBJ1-6; the D is unclear. This CDR3 comprises 13 residues. V lost 0 bases, J lost 10 bases, and 7 bases lay in between. CDR1 is MGHRA, CDR2 YSYEKL, per germline. The CDR3 spells CASSQDIVSPLHF. DNA for the CDR3: TGCGCCAGCAGCCAAGATATAGTCTCACCCCTCCACTTT.

This chain uses TRBV19 with TRBJ1-1; D is possibly TRBD1 (5 bases). Trimming took off 4 bases at V and 7 bases at J, with 13 bases between the two ends. This CDR3 comprises 13 residues. Germline CDR1 LNHDA, CDR2 SQIVND (reference sequence). Here the CDR3 reads CASSKAGPDEAFF. DNA of the CDR3: TGTGCCAGTAGTAAAGCAGGGCCAGATGAAGCTTTCTTT.